The present T cell receptor (beta chain) was sequenced within a study of cytomegalovirus exposure and HLA in healthy donors (dated by TCRdb to 2015 to 2018). Regarding the study in general: According to an earlier analysis of a few hundred of the donors, about 190 million T cells yielded 90 million to 140 million unique TCR beta sequences and around 300 Gb of sequence data. To study patterns of TCR occurrence, a later analysis re-analyzed previously published TCR beta repertoires from around 670 donors and added high-resolution HLA genotyping. Every discovery cohort repertoire had been produced on one sequencing platform. In a later genetic analysis, genome-wide SNP genotypes for about three fifths of the roughly 670 donors were used, and that subset was treated as a discovery cohort. In addition to the first cohort of several hundred subjects, a separate validation cohort of approximately 120 different subjects was used. Typing coverage varied by locus: roughly 620-640 donors for A, B, C, DRB1 and DQB1; around 560 for DQA1; more than 600 for DPA1; under 490 for DPB1. About 310 gigabases of sequencing data and approximately 80 million unique TCR sequences were included in an early release covering 550 to 650 HLA-typed donors. The study aimed to test whether cataloging public T cell receptors could reveal signatures of past pathogen exposure. Class I and class II HLA loci were covered by the typing at four-digit resolution. Across about 380 genotyped donors of the cohort, an average of approximately 240,000 unique TCR beta nucleotide sequences per donor were sequenced, and roughly a sixth of those sequences were non-productive. Donor age, sex, ethnicity and CMV serostatus were collected together with the repertoire data. Four or five DR-DQ haplotypes were handled as single units for association and clustering because linkage in the cohort was strong. The study profiled the T cell repertoires of approximately 700 subjects by immunosequencing and related them to cytomegalovirus serostatus. To predict cytomegalovirus infection status, the study brought together high-throughput TCR immunosequencing, statistical association of individual TCRs with disease status, and machine learning. The later analysis used no new phenotypic data to find candidate immune exposures, relying instead on TCR beta sequences and their occurrence across donors. Among the approximately 430 genotyped donors, around 79% belonged to the genetic ancestry cluster associated with self-reported Caucasian donors. In an earlier analysis of a few hundred of the donors, high-throughput TCR beta sequencing was used to judge whether each TCR beta V gene segment behaved as functional or pseudogenic. Results and caveats for the whole study, not just this receptor: According to a later analysis, most CMV-associated TCR beta chains appeared to be HLA-restricted, and the HLA associations seemed to be driven largely by CMV exposure. Only TCR beta chains were sequenced in this cohort, and the absence of alpha or paired-chain data limited detectable features. A later genetic analysis reported fewer N-insertions in productive TCRs among donors in an Asian-associated ancestry cluster than the roughly 690-donor mean. A total of fewer than 200 TCR beta chains were listed by the study as associated with cytomegalovirus. Correlated functional status among segregating V segments might be attributable to linkage disequilibrium, but an unknown experimental factor could not be ruled out. Presence/absence analyses assumed roughly uniform sequencing depth across donors, an assumption that may not hold. Three of the identified cytomegalovirus-associated TCR beta chains were confirmed in vitro to be specific for cytomegalovirus antigens. When HLA alleles, especially DR and DQ, strongly co-occurred, TCR associations were difficult to assign to individual alleles. Because HLA typing was missing for some donors at each locus, association tests included only the typed subset. Most TCR sequences were seen in very few donors, while some public TCRs were found in many individuals. A later analysis found that HLA-associated TCR beta chains were more clonally expanded and had lower generation probabilities than equally common non-associated chains. In an earlier analysis of around 600 of the donors, most TCR beta V segments were observed in productive rearrangements about 87% or about 30% of the time, broadly matching IMGT annotations. CMV serostatus was the only immune exposure information available for the cohort. The authors suggested that the approach could potentially be extended to other disease states and immunological phenotypes. In a later analysis, about 17,000 TCR beta sequences were associated with specific HLA alleles at a false discovery rate of 0.05. An association between a missense DCLRE1C variant and V-gene and J-gene trimming of TCR beta chains was found in a later genetic analysis and replicated in an independent cohort. Over 15 rarely observed V segments, including chromosome 9 orphons, were excluded from the earlier analysis of just under 600 of the donors because counts were too low. In a later analysis, several top co-occurrence clusters were reported to appear linked to parvovirus B19, influenza, CMV and Epstein-Barr virus. A later analysis found that TCR association rates varied across HLA loci, with DRB1 alleles showing the most associated TCRs and HLA-C alleles the fewest. A further reported finding was that TCR beta sequences accurately predicted the HLA-A and HLA-B alleles for most subjects in the first cohort. The 87-base-pair reads could not distinguish some IMGT-functional V segments, including TRBV6-2 and TRBV6-3, so those segments were excluded. The sequencing pipeline was judged likely to have produced a cluster of highly shared sequence variants as a technical artifact. In both the original and validation cohorts, the classifier was reported to diagnose cytomegalovirus status with high specificity and sensitivity.

Of note for this clone: Its cognate antigen has yet to be identified. Within one base of it there is no much larger clone, and no base qualities were kept.

The cohort was made up of 500 to 850 healthy bone marrow donors. All cohort members were sampled while nominally healthy, although unrecorded immune exposures were likely present. The donor was CMV seronegative and belonged to the group of more than 300 seronegative cohort members. A peripheral blood sample was collected from each donor, and TCR beta sequencing was performed on peripheral blood mononuclear cells. Genomic DNA extraction from the blood cell samples was performed with the Qiagen DNeasy Blood Extraction Kit. The V end loses 5 bases and the J end loses 1 base, and a stretch of 26 bases separates them. In the germline V gene, CDR1 corresponds to MDHEN and CDR2 to SYDVKM. The CDR3, cysteine through phenylalanine, is 19 amino acids long. Only the CDR3 part of the read is kept: 57 bases, read in frame from the first base. Libraries were prepared through the immunoSEQ multiplex PCR assay. For the multiplex PCR, a mixture combining 60 forward primers for TCR Vbeta segments and 13 reverse primers for TCR Jbeta segments was used. The CDR3 region of rearranged TCR beta genes was amplified from genomic DNA with a multiplex PCR assay. Amplified TCR beta libraries were sequenced as 87-base-pair reads on the Illumina HiSeq System. The source study handled its data this way. In a later analysis, 77 million or so unique TCR beta chains were counted across the roughly 610 repertoires, and approximately 11 million of these chains were shared by at least two donors. Raw reads were error-corrected and collapsed into unique sequences by a nearest-neighbor algorithm in which closely related sequences were merged to remove PCR and sequencing errors. To assign V, D and J gene segments, CDR3 sequences were aligned to IMGT reference sequences. Each retained sequence needed at least a six-nucleotide match to both a V gene segment and a J gene segment. Rearrangements were classified as productive when the CDR3 lacked stop codons and remained in frame with V and J, and all other rearrangements were classified as non-productive. CDR3 was defined according to IMGT convention as the region running from the second conserved V-encoded cysteine to the conserved J-encoded phenylalanine. In an earlier analysis of 550 to 650 of the donors, sequences lacking an unambiguous match to a single V gene segment were excluded. In an earlier analysis of approximately 610 of the donors, V segments were called functional above 56.7% productive rearrangements and were called segregating when the between-donor standard deviation exceeded 5%. A statistical classification framework was developed to diagnose cytomegalovirus status using the catalog of TCR beta chain sequences. In a later analysis, TCR nucleotide sequences were compared against IMGT/GENE-DB human TR gene sequences so that V and J genes could be assigned. A later analysis assigned CDR3 sequences and most-parsimonious VDJ recombination scenarios with the TCRdist pipeline. In a later analysis, every TCR beta chain was defined by the combination of its CDR3 amino acid sequence and its V-gene family, and reads without a unique V-gene family were dropped. A later analysis removed 500 to 600 highly shared, low-generation-probability nucleotide sequences to deal with suspected cross-contamination and a sequencing artifact. For each public chain, a later analysis derived a clonal expansion index from normalized ranks of inferred template counts within each repertoire. Generation probabilities in a later analysis came from a VDJ recombination model fitted to out-of-frame rearrangements, and those results were checked against IGoR. In a later analysis, TCR-TCR, TCR-HLA and TCR-CMV co-occurrence was scored with hypergeometric tests, and a repertoire-size bias correction was applied to TCR pairs. A later analysis estimated false discovery rates by permuting HLA or CMV assignments 20 times. In a later analysis, co-occurring TCRs were grouped using DBSCAN, with TCRdist sequence similarity added in when clustering inside HLA-allele-positive subsets. For co-occurrence clustering, repertoires with fewer than 30,000 or more than 120,000 public chains were excluded, along with roughly 5 repertoires with anomalous nucleotide sharing. TCRdb took over this immuneACCESS table, retaining in-frame rearrangements with V and J assigned. Such tables are incomplete; in checked studies, under half of the missing clones stem from an unresolved V gene, and the remainder is unexplained. V, J and clone size are taken as reported in that table, and D and trimming were inferred from the DNA itself. This sample comprises about 130,000 clones, around 78% of them detected only once. The ten biggest clones cover around 1.9% of the sample.

The sample taken for sequencing was PBMCs. The chain employs TRBV28 and TRBJ1-2, with the identity of the D gene unclear. The clonotype comes from a woman aged 40 to 55 in good health and CMV-seronegative. The CDR3: CASSTQTLPSSSFNYGYTF. The sequenced DNA: TGTGCCAGCAGTACCCAGACACTTCCCTCCTCCTCTTTTAACTATGGCTACACCTTC.